This TCR beta chain appears in the sequencing data of a study of cytomegalovirus exposure and HLA in healthy donors. The V end was cut by 2 bases, the J end by 2 bases, with 9 bases between. The CDR3 has 14 residues. Germline values: CDR1 MNHNY, CDR2 SVGAGI (reference sequence). Study-wide findings and caveats: Associated with cytomegalovirus, according to the listing, were approximately 160 TCR beta chains. V- and J-gene trimming of TCR beta was linked (in a later analysis) to a missense DCLRE1C variant. In an earlier analysis, in approximately 570 donors, most V segments appeared productive either ~87% or ~30% of the time. Rarity characterized most TCR sequences, yet some public TCRs appeared in many donors.

Concerning this clone: What it binds is unknown.

Both 60 Vbeta primers and 13 Jbeta primers went into the PCR. Using immunoSEQ multiplex PCR, the repertoire was profiled, and TCRdb retains in-frame clones only, with some absent. The repertoire consists of about 160,000 clones, with less than 90% occurring once and the leading ten covering under 1.1%. This clonotype originated in a man aged 25 to 40 in good health and CMV-seronegative. V is TRBV6-6 and J is TRBJ2-5, with a possible D match to TRBD1 (6 bases). Sequencing was done on a sample of PBMCs. CDR3 nucleotides: TGTGCCAGCAGTTACGGACAGAGACAAGAGACCCAGTACTTC. This codes for CASSYGQRQETQYF.